The rows below give T cell receptor beta chains drawn from one sample of a study of regulatory T cells in long-lasting Graves disease. TCRdb used MiXCR to reprocess the multiplex PCR reads, holding one entry per CDR3 protein. The repertoire holds 360,000 or so distinct CDR3 sequences, with approximately 15% as singletons. The data also belong to a second study, concerning T cells in Graves' hyperthyroidism and ophthalmopathy.

The material was peripheral blood mononuclear cells (PBMCs), obtained at new diagnosis, from a patient treated with antithyroid drugs. These receptors were collected from a man in his forties with Graves disease. Both conserved end residues are part of each CDR3. Fields, in order: D gene, J gene, V gene, clone size, CDR3 DNA, CDR3 protein. A D gene is named only where the DNA matches it firmly. Rows may omit the clone size; those that give it use once, few, many or a size class.

>.|TRBJ1-2|TRBV28|few
TGTGCCAGCAGTCGTAGAGGCTACACCTTC
CASSRRGYTF
>.|TRBJ1-3|TRBV7-2|few
TGTGCCAGCAGCTTAGTATGGACGGCTGGAAACACCATATATTTT
CASSLVWTAGNTIYF
>.|TRBJ2-6|TRBV7-9|many
TGTGCCAGCCCCAATGGGGGAACCTCTGTGGCCAACGTCCTGACTTTC
CASPNGGTSVANVLTF
>.|TRBJ1-1|TRBV4-1|many
TGCGCCAGCAGCAAAAGAGGTACGAACACTGAAGCTTTCTTT
CASSKRGTNTEAFF
>.|TRBJ1-6|TRBV2|many
TGTGCCAGCAGTGCCCCTCCGGGACGGGTAAATTCACCCCTCCACTTT
CASSAPPGRVNSPLHF
>TRBD1|TRBJ2-1|TRBV5-1|.
TGCGCCAGCAGCCCAGGGGGTCGGTCCTACAATGAGCAGTTCTTC
CASSPGGRSYNEQFF
>.|TRBJ2-5|TRBV29-1|.
TGCAGCGCCACGCCCGGCGGCTGGCAAGAGACCCAGTACTTC
CSATPGGWQETQYF
>.|TRBJ2-1|TRBV27|.
TGTGCCAGCAGTCAGACTCGAGACGATGAGCAGTTCTTC
CASSQTRDDEQFF
>.|TRBJ1-1|TRBV18|many
TGTGCCAGCTCACCCGAGGACACTGAAGCTTTCTTT
CASSPEDTEAFF
>TRBD1|TRBJ1-1|TRBV5-1|.
TGCGCCAGCAGCTTCAGGACAGGGGCTTTAGACACTGAAGCTTTCTTT
CASSFRTGALDTEAFF
>.|TRBJ2-7|TRBV6-1|many
TGTGCCAGCAGTGAGTTGGAAGGCTACGAGCAGTACTTC
CASSELEGYEQYF
>TRBD1|TRBJ1-6|TRBV28|few
TGTGCCAGCAGTACAACCGGGACAGGGTATTCACCCCTCCACTTT
CASSTTGTGYSPLHF
>.|TRBJ1-4|TRBV2|many
TGTGCCAGCAGCCTTCTCGGGTCCGAGGGGGGAAAACTGTTTTTT
CASSLLGSEGGKLFF
>.|TRBJ2-1|TRBV7-9|many
TGTGCCAGCAGCCCCCAGGGGTTACCCAATGAGCAGTTCTTC
CASSPQGLPNEQFF
>.|TRBJ2-3|TRBV7-2|.
TGTGCCAGCAGCTCCCCCGCCAATACGCAGTATTTT
CASSSPANTQYF
>.|TRBJ2-2|TRBV19|few
TGTGCCAGTAGTTGGCAGGGTCTAGGCGGGGAGCTGTTTTTT
CASSWQGLGGELFF
>TRBD1|TRBJ2-1|TRBV12-5|few
TGTGCTAGTGGTCCGAATGGGATGGACAGGGAGAGGTTCTTC
CASGPNGMDRERFF
>.|TRBJ1-1|TRBV18|.
TGTGCCAGCTCACCTGACGGGGTGAACACTGAAGCTTTCTTT
CASSPDGVNTEAFF
>TRBD1|TRBJ2-7|TRBV3-1|many
TGTGCCAGCAGCCAACCGGACAGGGTCCACGAGCAGTACTTC
CASSQPDRVHEQYF
>.|TRBJ2-7|TRBV5-1|few
TGCGCCAGCAGCTCGGAAGGGGACGAGCAGTACTTC
CASSSEGDEQYF
>TRBD2|TRBJ2-7|TRBV12-3/TRBV12-4|many
TGTGCCAGCAGTTTAGGGGCTAGCGGGGGAGTATACGAGCAGTACTTC
CASSLGASGGVYEQYF
>TRBD1|TRBJ1-2|TRBV24-1|few
TGTGCCACCAGTGACCCGGGACAGGGGGGATATGGCTACACCTTC
CATSDPGQGGYGYTF
>.|TRBJ2-3|TRBV2|many
TGTGCCAGCAGTGAAGGGCGCACAGATACGCAGTATTTT
CASSEGRTDTQYF
>TRBD1|TRBJ1-1|TRBV3-1|.
TGTGCCAGCAGAAGTCGACAGGGGGATGAAGCTTTCTTT
CASRSRQGDEAFF
>.|TRBJ1-4|TRBV28|many
TGTGCCAGCAATACCCGGGCGCTAAATGAAAAACTGTTTTTT
CASNTRALNEKLFF
>TRBD1|TRBJ1-1|TRBV2|many
TGTGCCAGCATCAGGACAGGGTCGTCCACTGAAGCTTTCTTT
CASIRTGSSTEAFF
>TRBD2|TRBJ2-1|TRBV28|many
TGTGCCAGCAGTTTCCGACTAGCGGGCCGTAGCTCCTACAATGAGCAGTTCTTC
CASSFRLAGRSSYNEQFF
>TRBD2|TRBJ2-3|TRBV3-1|many
TGTGCCAGCAGCCCCCTAGCGGGCCCTAGCACAGATACGCAGTATTTT
CASSPLAGPSTDTQYF
>.|TRBJ2-7|TRBV24-1|many
TGTGCCACCGAAGACAGCCGATACGAGCAGTACTTC
CATEDSRYEQYF
>.|TRBJ2-7|TRBV20-1|many
TGCAGTGCTAGACCGGGCCAGGGCTCCTACGAGCAGTACTTC
CSARPGQGSYEQYF
>.|TRBJ2-2|TRBV2|many
TGTGCCACTACAGGGTTCGGCACCGGGGAGCTGTTTTTT
CATTGFGTGELFF
>.|TRBJ1-1|TRBV5-1|many
TGCGCCAGCAGCGTTGGGGGCTTTGGCACTGAAGCTTTCTTT
CASSVGGFGTEAFF
>.|TRBJ1-1|TRBV3-1|many
TGTGCCAGCAGCCCTCGTACAGGGAATCTTGGAGCCACTGAAGCTTTCTTT
CASSPRTGNLGATEAFF
>.|TRBJ2-5|TRBV14|many
TGTGCCAGCAGCCAAGTCCGGACTACCTCCCAGACCCAGTACTTC
CASSQVRTTSQTQYF
>.|TRBJ1-2|TRBV6-5|.
TGTGCCAGCAGTTTTACGGGGGGCCACAACTATGGCTACACCTTC
CASSFTGGHNYGYTF
>.|TRBJ2-5|TRBV5-1|many
TGCGCCAGCAGCTTCCGTGGGCTCCGGGAAGAGACCCAGTACTTC
CASSFRGLREETQYF